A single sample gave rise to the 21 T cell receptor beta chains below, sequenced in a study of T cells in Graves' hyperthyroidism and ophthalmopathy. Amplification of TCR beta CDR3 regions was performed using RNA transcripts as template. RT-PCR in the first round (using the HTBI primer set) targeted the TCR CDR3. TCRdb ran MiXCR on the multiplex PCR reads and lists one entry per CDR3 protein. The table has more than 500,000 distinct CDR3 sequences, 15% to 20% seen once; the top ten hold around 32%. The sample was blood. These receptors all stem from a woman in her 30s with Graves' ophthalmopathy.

CDR3 residues: CASSSDSSTDTQYF. The DNA of the CDR3 is TGTGCCAGCAGTTCGGACAGTAGCACAGATACGCAGTATTTT. This chain links TRBV6-5 with TRBJ2-3, with D tentatively TRBD1 (6 bases). The V end was cut by 4 bases, the J end by 0 bases, with 8 bases between. The germline gives CDR1 MNHEY, CDR2 SVGAGI. This CDR3 comprises 14 residues.

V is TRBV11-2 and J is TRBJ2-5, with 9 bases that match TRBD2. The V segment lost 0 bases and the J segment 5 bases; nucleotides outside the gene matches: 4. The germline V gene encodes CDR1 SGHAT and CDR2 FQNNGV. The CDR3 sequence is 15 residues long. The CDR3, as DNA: TGTGCCAGCAGCTTAGAGGGACTAGCAGGGGAGACCCAGTACTTC. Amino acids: CASSLEGLAGETQYF.

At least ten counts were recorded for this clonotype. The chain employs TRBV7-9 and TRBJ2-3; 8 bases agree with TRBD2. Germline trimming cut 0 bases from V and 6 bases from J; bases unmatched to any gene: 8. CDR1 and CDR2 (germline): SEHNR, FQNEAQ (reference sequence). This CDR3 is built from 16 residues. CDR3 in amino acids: CASSLAPGLDRDTQYF. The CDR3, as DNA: TGTGCCAGCAGCTTAGCCCCGGGACTAGATAGGGATACGCAGTATTTT. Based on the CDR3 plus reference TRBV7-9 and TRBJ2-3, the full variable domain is DTGVSQNPRHKITKRGQNVTFRCDPISEHNRLYWYRQTLGQGPEFLTYFQNEAQLEKSRLLSDRFSAERPKGSFSTLEIQRTEQGDSAMYLCASSLAPGLDRDTQYFGPGTRLTVL.

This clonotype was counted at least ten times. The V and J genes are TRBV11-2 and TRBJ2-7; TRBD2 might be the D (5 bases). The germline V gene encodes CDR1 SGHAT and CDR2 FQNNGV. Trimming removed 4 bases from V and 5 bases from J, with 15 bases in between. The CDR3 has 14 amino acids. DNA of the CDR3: TGTGCCAGCAGCTCACTAGTTAGTGTCGACGAGCAGTACTTC. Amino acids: CASSSLVSVDEQYF.

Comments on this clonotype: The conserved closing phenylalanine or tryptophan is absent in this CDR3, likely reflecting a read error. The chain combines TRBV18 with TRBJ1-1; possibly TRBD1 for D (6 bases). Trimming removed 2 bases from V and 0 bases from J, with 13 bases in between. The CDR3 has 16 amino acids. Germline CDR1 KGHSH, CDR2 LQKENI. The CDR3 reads CASSPLTGLLNTEAFL. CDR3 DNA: TGTGCCAGCTCACCATTGACAGGTCTGCTGAACACTGAAGCTTTCCTT.

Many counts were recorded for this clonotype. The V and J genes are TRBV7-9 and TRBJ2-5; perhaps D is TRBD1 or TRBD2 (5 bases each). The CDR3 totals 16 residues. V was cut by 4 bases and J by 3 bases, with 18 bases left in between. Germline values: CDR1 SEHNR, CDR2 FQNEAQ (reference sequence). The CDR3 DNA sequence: TGTGCCAGCAGCTCCTCCGGGACCAAAGATAAAGAGACCCAGTACTTC. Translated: CASSSSGTKDKETQYF.

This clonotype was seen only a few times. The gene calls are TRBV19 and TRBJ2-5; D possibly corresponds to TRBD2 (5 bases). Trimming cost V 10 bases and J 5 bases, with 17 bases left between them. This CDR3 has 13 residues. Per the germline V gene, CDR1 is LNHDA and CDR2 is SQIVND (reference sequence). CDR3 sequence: CATAPGKRETQYF. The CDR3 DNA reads TGTGCCACCGCCCCGGGGAAGAGGGAGACCCAGTACTTC.

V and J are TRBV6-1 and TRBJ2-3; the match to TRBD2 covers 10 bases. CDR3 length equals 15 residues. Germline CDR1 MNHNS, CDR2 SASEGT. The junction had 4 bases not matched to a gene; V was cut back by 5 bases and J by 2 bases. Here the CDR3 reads CASSLAGVDTDTQYF. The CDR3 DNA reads TGTGCCAGCAGTCTAGCGGGAGTGGACACAGATACGCAGTATTTT.

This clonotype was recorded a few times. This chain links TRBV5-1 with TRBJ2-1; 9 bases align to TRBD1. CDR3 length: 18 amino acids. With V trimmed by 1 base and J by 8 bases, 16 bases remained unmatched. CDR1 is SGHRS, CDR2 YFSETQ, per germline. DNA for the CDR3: TGCGCCAGCAGCTTGATGGGGAGACCGAGACAGGGGGTCTATGAGCAGTTCTTC. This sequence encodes CASSLMGRPRQGVYEQFF.

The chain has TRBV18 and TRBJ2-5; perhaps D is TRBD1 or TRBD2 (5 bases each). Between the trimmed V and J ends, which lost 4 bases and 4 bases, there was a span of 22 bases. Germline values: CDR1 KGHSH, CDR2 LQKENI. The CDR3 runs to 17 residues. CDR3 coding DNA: TGTGCCAGCTCACGGGGGAATGAGTTTGGGCCCGGAGAGACCCAGTACTTC. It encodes CASSRGNEFGPGETQYF.

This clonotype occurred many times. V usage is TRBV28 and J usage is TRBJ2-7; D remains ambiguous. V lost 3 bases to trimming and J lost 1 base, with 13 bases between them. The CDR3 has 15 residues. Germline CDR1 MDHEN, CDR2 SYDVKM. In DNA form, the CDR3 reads TGTGCCAGCAGTTTCCCCCGCGGCCGTTCCTACGAGCAGTACTTC. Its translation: CASSFPRGRSYEQYF. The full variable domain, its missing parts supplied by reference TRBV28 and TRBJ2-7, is DVKVTQSSRYLVKRTGEKVFLECVQDMDHENMFWYRQDPGLGLRLIYFSYDVKMKEKGDIPEGYSVSREKKERFSLILESASTNQTSMYLCASSFPRGRSYEQYFGPGTRLTVT.

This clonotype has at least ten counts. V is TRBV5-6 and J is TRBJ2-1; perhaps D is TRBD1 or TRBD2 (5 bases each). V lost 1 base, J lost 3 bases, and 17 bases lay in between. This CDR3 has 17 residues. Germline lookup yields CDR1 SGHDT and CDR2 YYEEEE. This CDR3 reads CASSLRKRDANYNEQFF. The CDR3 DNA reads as TGTGCCAGCAGCTTGAGGAAACGGGACGCGAACTACAATGAGCAGTTCTTC.

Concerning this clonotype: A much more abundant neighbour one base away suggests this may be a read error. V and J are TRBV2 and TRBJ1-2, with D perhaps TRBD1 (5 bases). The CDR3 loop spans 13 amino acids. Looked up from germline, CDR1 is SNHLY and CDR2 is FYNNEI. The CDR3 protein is CASSPRGNYDYTF. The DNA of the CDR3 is TGTGCCAGCAGTCCACGGGGGAATTATGACTACACCTTC.

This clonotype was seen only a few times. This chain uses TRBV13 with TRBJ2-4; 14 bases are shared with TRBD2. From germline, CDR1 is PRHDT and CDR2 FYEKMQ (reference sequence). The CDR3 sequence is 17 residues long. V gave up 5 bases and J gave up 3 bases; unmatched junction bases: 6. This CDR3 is CASSEGLAGAVKNIQYF. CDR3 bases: TGTGCCAGCAGCGAGGGACTAGCGGGAGCTGTCAAAAACATTCAGTACTTC.

DNA of the CDR3: TGCGCCAGCAGCCAAGTCCGGGGGTGGGCCGGGGTTTACAATGAGCAGTTCTTC. It codes for CASSQVRGWAGVYNEQFF. The V gene is TRBV4-1, the J gene TRBJ2-1, with D perhaps matching TRBD2 (6 bases). The CDR3 is 18 amino acids. Trimming cost V 1 base and J 4 bases, with 20 bases left between them. CDR1 is MGHRA and CDR2 is YSYEKL in the germline V gene.

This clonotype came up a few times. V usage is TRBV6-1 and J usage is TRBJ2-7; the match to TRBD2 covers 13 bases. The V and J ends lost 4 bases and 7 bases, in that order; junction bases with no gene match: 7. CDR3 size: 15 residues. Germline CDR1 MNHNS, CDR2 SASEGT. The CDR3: CASSVGLAGNLEQYF. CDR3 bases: TGTGCCAGCAGTGTGGGACTAGCGGGAAATTTGGAGCAGTACTTC.

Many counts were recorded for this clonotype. CDR3 loop: CASSGKLQETQYF. The DNA of the CDR3 is TGTGCCAGCAGTGGTAAACTCCAAGAGACCCAGTACTTC. The V gene is TRBV2, the J gene TRBJ2-5; D gene ambiguous. Trimming stripped 4 bases from V and 1 base from J, with 7 bases between. CDR1 is SNHLY and CDR2 is FYNNEI in the germline V gene. This CDR3 is 13 amino acids long.

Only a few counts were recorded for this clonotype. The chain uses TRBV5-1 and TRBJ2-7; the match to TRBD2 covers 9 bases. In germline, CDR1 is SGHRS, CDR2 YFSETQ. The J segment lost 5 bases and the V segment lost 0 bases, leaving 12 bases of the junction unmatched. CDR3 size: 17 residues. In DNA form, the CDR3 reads TGCGCCAGCAGCTTGGTAGTTGGTAGCGGGAGAATGGACGAGCAGTACTTC. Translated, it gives CASSLVVGSGRMDEQYF. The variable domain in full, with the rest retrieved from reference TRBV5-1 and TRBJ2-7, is KAGVTQTPRYLIKTRGQQVTLSCSPISGHRSVSWYQQTPGQGLQFLFEYFSETQRNKGNFPGRFSGRQFSNSRSEMNVSTLELGDSALYLCASSLVVGSGRMDEQYFGPGTRLTVT.

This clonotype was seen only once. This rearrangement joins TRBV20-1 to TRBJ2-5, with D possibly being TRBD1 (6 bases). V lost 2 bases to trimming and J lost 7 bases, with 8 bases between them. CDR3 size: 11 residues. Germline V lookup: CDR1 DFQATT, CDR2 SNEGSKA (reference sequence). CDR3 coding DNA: TGCAGTGCTAGATTAGGGGGGACCCAGTACTTC. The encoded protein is CSARLGGTQYF.

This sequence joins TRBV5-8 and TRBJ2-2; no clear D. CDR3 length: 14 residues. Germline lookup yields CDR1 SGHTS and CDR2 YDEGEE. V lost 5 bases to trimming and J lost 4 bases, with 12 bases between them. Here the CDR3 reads CASSPVGGTGELFF. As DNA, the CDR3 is TGTGCCAGCAGTCCCGTGGGCGGCACCGGGGAGCTGTTTTTT.

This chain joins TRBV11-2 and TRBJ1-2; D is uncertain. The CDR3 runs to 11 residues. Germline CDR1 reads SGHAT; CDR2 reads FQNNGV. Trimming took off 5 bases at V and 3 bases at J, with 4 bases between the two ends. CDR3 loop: CASSNHYGYTF. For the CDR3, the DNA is TGTGCCAGCAGCAACCACTATGGCTACACCTTC. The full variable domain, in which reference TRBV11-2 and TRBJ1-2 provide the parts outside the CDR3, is EAGVAQSPRYKIIEKRQSVAFWCNPISGHATLYWYQQILGQGPKLLIQFQNNGVVDDSQLPKDRFSAERLKGVDSTLKIQPAKLEDSAVYLCASSNHYGYTFGSGTRLTVV.